This T cell receptor (beta chain) originates from a study of OX40 agonist ivuxolimab in advanced cancers. The repertoire was sequenced with immunoSEQ multiplex PCR; TCRdb's copy has only in-frame clones and lacks some. The sample carries about 63,000 clones, about 89% recorded once. V was shortened by 5 bases and J by 6 bases, with 26 bases between the two germline ends. Germline V gives CDR1 SGHTA, CDR2 FQGNSA. The CDR3 loop spans 17 amino acids. The rearrangement joins TRBV7-2 to TRBJ2-7; perhaps TRBD1 as D (7 bases). Sample: CD4+ or CD8+ T cells sorted from blood, taken in a trial of the OX40 agonist ivuxolimab. The TCR originated in an adult with an advanced solid tumor such as melanoma, head and neck, liver or kidney cancer. CDR3 sequence (DNA): TGTGCCAGCAGCACAGGACAGGTCCACCTCCGGGACTCCGAGCAGTACTTC. Amino acids: CASSTGQVHLRDSEQYF. Full variable domain (remainder filled in from reference TRBV7-2 and TRBJ2-7): GAGVSQSPSNKVTEKGKDVELRCDPISGHTALYWYRQSLGQGLEFLIYFQGNSAPDKSGLPSDRFSAERTGGSVSTLTIQRTQQEDSAVYLCASSTGQVHLRDSEQYFGPGTRLTVT.